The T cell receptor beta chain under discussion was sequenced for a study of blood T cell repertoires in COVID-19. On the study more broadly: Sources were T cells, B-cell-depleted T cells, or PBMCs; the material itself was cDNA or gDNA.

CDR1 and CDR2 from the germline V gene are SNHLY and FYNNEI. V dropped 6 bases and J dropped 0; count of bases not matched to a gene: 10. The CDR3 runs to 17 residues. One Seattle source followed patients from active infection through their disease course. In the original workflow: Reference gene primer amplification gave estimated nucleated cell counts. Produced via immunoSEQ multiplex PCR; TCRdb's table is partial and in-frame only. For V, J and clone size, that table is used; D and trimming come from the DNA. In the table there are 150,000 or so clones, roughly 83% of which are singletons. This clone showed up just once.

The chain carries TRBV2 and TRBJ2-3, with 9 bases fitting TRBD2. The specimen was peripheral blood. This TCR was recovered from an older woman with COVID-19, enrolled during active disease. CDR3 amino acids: CASSTTRLAASTDTQYF. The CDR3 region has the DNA TGTGCCAGCAGCACCACCCGACTAGCGGCTAGCACAGATACGCAGTATTTT. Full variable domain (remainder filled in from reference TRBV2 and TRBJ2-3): EPEVTQTPSHQVTQMGQEVILRCVPISNHLYFYWYRQILGQKVEFLVSFYNNEISEKSEIFDDQFSVERPDGSNFTLKIRSTKLEDSAMYFCASSTTRLAASTDTQYFGPGTRLTVL.